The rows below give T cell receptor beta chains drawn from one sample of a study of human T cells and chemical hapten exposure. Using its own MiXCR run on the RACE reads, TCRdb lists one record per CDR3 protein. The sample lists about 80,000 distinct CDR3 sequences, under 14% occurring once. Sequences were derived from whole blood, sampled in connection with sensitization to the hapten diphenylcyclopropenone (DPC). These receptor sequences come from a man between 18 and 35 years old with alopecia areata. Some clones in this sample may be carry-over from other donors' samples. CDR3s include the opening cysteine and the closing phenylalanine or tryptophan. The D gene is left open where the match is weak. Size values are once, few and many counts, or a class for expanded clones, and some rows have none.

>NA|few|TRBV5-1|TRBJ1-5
TGCGCCAGCGCTGCAGGGGATTCGATTGGTCAGCCCCAGCATTTT
CASAAGDSIGQPQHF
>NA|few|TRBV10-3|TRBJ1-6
TGTGCCATCAGTAGACAGGATTTGAATTCACCCCTCCACTTT
CAISRQDLNSPLHF
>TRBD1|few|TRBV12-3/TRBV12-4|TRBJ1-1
TGTGCCAGCAGTTTAAACAGGGGCGACACTGAAGCTTTCTTT
CASSLNRGDTEAFF
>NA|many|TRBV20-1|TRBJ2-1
TGCAGTGCTAGAGATCCCAGCGGTCGCAATGAGCAGTTCTTC
CSARDPSGRNEQFF
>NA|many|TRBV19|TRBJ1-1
TGTGCCAGTAGTATCCAATTCCGCGTTAAGAACACTGAAGCTTTCTTT
CASSIQFRVKNTEAFF
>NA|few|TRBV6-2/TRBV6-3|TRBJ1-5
TGTGCCAGCAGGCCTACAAGTGTGCAGCCCCAGCATTTT
CASRPTSVQPQHF
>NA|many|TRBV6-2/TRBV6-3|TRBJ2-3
TGTGCCAGCAGCCTACAGCAAACCACAGATACGCAGTATTTT
CASSLQQTTDTQYF
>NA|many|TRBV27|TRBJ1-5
TGTGCCAGCAGTCCCCTCAGGGGCAATCAGCCCCAGCATTTT
CASSPLRGNQPQHF
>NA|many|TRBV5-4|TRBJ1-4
TGTGCCAGCAGCGCGGAGGGGTCAACTAATGAAAAACTGTTTTTT
CASSAEGSTNEKLFF
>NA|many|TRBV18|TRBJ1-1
TGTGCCAGCTCACCACTTGCACAGGGAGGCACTGAAGCTTTCTTT
CASSPLAQGGTEAFF
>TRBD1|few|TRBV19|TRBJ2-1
TGTGCCAGTAGTATCTCAGGGACAGCCGGAACCTACAATGAGCAGTTCTTC
CASSISGTAGTYNEQFF
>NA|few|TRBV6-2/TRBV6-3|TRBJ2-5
TGTGCCAGCAGTTACGCCAAAGAGACCCAGTACTTC
CASSYAKETQYF
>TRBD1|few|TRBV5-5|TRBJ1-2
TGTGCCAGCAGCCCGCAGACAGGGGGAGATGGCTACACCTTC
CASSPQTGGDGYTF
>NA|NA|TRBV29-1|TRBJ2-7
TGCAGCGTCCCAAGGCTGAGCCCACTGTCCTACGAGCAGTACTTC
CSVPRLSPLSYEQYF
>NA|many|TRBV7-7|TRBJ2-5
TGTGCCAGCAGCTTAGTTGGAGGCAGCCCAGAGACCCAGTACTTC
CASSLVGGSPETQYF
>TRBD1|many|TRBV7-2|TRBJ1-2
TGTGCCAGCAGCTTCCGGGACAGGGCTAACTATGGCTACACCTTC
CASSFRDRANYGYTF
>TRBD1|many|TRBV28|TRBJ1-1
TGTGCCAGCAGTCACCTCGACAGGGGTAGCACTGAAGCTTTCTTT
CASSHLDRGSTEAFF
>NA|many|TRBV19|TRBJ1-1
TGTGCCAGTAGTATAAGTGGGGTCCCGACCACTGAAGCTTTCTTT
CASSISGVPTTEAFF
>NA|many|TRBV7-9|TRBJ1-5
TGTGCCAGCAGCACCCAGGGTTTCAATCAGCCCCAGCATTTT
CASSTQGFNQPQHF
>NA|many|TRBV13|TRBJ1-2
TGTGCCAGCAGCTTAGCCCGTTCTGAATCCTATGGCTACACCTTC
CASSLARSESYGYTF
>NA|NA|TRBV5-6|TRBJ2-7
TGTGCCAGCAGCTTGAGCGGATACGAGCAGTACTTC
CASSLSGYEQYF
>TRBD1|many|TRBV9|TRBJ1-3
TGTGCCAGCAGCCCGCGGACAGGCTCTGGAAACACCATATATTTT
CASSPRTGSGNTIYF
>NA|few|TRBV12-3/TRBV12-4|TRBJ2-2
TGTGCCAGCAGTTTAGCGTCGGCTCAAGAAGGGGAGCTGTTTTTT
CASSLASAQEGELFF
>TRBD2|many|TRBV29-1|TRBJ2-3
TGCAGCGTTGAAAAGCTAGCGGGGGGTGAAGATACGCAGTATTTT
CSVEKLAGGEDTQYF
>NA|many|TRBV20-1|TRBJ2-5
TGCAGTGCTAGAGACGGGCTACGGGAGACCCAGTACTTC
CSARDGLRETQYF
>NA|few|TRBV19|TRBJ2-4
TGTGCCAGTAGTATTGGGTTCTTTCAGTACTTC
CASSIGFFQYF
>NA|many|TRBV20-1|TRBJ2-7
TGCAGTGCTAGAAGGGCAGTATACTCCTACGAGCAGTACTTC
CSARRAVYSYEQYF
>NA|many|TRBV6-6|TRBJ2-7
TGTGCCAGCAGTAACCAGGGTTTCGAGCAGTACTTC
CASSNQGFEQYF
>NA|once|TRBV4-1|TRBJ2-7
TGCGCCAGCAGCCCTCCTTCCTACGAGCAGTACTTC
CASSPPSYEQYF
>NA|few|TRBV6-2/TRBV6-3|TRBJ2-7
TGTGCCAGCAGTTACAGGGGGGGAGTCCCCTACGAGCAGTACTTC
CASSYRGGVPYEQYF
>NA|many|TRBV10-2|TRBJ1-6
TGCGCCAGCAGTGAGTCGAAGTGGATGGGTCAGAAAAATTCACCCCTCCACTTT
CASSESKWMGQKNSPLHF
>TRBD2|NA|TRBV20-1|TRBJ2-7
TGCAGTGCTAGAGACGATGTTTGGGGGAGGGCCTCCTACGAGCAGTACTTC
CSARDDVWGRASYEQYF
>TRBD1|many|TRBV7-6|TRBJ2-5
TGTGCCAGCAGCCATGGGACAGGGGGAAGACCCCAGTACTTC
CASSHGTGGRPQYF
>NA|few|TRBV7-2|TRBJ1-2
TGTGCCAGCAGCTTTGGGGTAAACTATGGCTACACCTTC
CASSFGVNYGYTF
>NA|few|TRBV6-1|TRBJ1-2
TGTGCCAGCAGCCTAGGGACTGGCATGGCGCGGATAAATGGCTACACCTTC
CASSLGTGMARINGYTF
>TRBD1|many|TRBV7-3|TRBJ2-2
TGTGCCAGCAGTCGAGGGACAGGGAACACCGGGGAGCTGTTTTTT
CASSRGTGNTGELFF
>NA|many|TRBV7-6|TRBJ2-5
TGTGCCAGCAGCTTAGCTCCGCGGGGAGAGACCCAGTACTTC
CASSLAPRGETQYF
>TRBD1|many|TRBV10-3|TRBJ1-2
TGTGCCATCAGTGAGCCCACCGCAGGGGGTGGCTACACCTTC
CAISEPTAGGGYTF
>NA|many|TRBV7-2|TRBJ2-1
TGTGCCAGCAGCTTAAGCCCCGGGACATATTACAATGAGCAGTTCTTC
CASSLSPGTYYNEQFF
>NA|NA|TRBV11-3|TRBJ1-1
TGTGCCAGCAGCTTAGGCAGGCACACTGAAGCTTTCTTT
CASSLGRHTEAFF
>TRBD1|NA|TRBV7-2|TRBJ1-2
TGTGCCAGCAGCACTTCGACAGGGGGGAACTATGGCTACACCTTC
CASSTSTGGNYGYTF
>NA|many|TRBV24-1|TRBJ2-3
TGTGCCACCAGTGATCCGAGGGGGAGCACAGATACGCAGTATTTT
CATSDPRGSTDTQYF
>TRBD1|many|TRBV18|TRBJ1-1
TGTGCCAGCTCATCTAGACAGGGCACTGAAGCTTTCTTT
CASSSRQGTEAFF